Listed below are T cell receptor beta chains from one sample, sequenced in a study of blood T cell repertoires in COVID-19. Libraries were prepared by immunoSEQ multiplex PCR; TCRdb keeps only in-frame clonotypes and omits some of them. Here the sample spans around 250,000 clones, roughly 85% being singletons. The sequenced material came from peripheral blood. The receptors here all came from a man aged 50-60 years with active or convalescent COVID-19. Each CDR3 is given with its conserved first and last residue. D genes are given only for firm matches. Expanded clones are given a class, and other clones once, few, many or no size at all.

clone_size	j_call	d_call	v_call	cdr3_aa	cdr3_nt
NA	TRBJ2-7	NA	TRBV7-5	CVRSLSGGSAYEQYF	TGTGTCAGAAGCCTCTCAGGCGGGTCCGCCTACGAGCAGTACTTC
NA	TRBJ2-5	TRBD2	TRBV5-1	CASSLSGLAQQETQYF	TGCGCCAGCAGCTTAAGTGGACTAGCACAACAAGAGACCCAGTACTTC
NA	TRBJ1-2	NA	TRBV5-1	CASSFLGRGYTF	TGCGCCAGCAGCTTTTTGGGGCGAGGCTACACCTTC
NA	TRBJ1-3	NA	TRBV28	CASSFLDTIYF	TGTGCCAGCAGTTTCTTAGACACCATATATTTT
NA	TRBJ1-1	NA	TRBV5-1	CASSLVVNTEAFF	TGCGCCAGCAGCTTGGTCGTTAACACTGAAGCTTTCTTT
NA	TRBJ1-2	TRBD1	TRBV3-1/TRBV3-2	CASSQDFAGGRGYTF	TGTGCCAGCAGCCAAGATTTTGCAGGGGGCAGGGGCTACACCTTC
NA	TRBJ2-3	NA	TRBV30	CAWRPPGGPFYTQYF	TGTGCCTGGAGACCCCCCGGCGGCCCCTTCTATACGCAGTATTTT
NA	TRBJ1-1	NA	TRBV10-3	CASGGEPEGTEAFF	TGTGCCAGCGGGGGGGAGCCCGAGGGCACTGAAGCTTTCTTT
NA	TRBJ2-7	NA	TRBV6-2/TRBV6-3	CASSHPTTYEQYF	TGTGCCAGCAGTCACCCGACTACCTACGAGCAGTACTTC
NA	TRBJ1-1	NA	TRBV21-1	CASSTTKDRRGQMNTEAFF	TGTGCCAGCAGCACGACAAAAGATCGTAGGGGACAGATGAACACTGAAGCTTTCTTT
once	TRBJ2-7	NA	TRBV30	CAWSPGGNYEQYF	TGTGCCTGGAGTCCCGGCGGGAACTACGAGCAGTACTTC
NA	TRBJ1-5	TRBD1	TRBV28	CASSLYRGLGSPQHF	TGTGCCAGCAGTTTATACAGGGGGCTTGGTTCGCCCCAGCATTTT
NA	TRBJ2-7	NA	TRBV24-1	CATSVFYEQYF	TGTGCCACCAGTGTATTCTACGAGCAGTACTTC
NA	TRBJ2-6	NA	TRBV19	CASSMPPGTGANVLTF	TGTGCCAGTAGTATGCCCCCAGGGACTGGGGCCAACGTCCTGACTTTC
NA	TRBJ1-1	NA	TRBV5-1	CASTEGGVNTEAFF	TGCGCCAGCACTGAAGGGGGGGTGAACACTGAAGCTTTCTTT
NA	TRBJ1-6	TRBD1	TRBV19	CASSRQGRSSPLHF	TGTGCCAGTAGTAGACAGGGGAGGAGCTCACCCCTCCACTTT
NA	TRBJ2-3	NA	TRBV28	CASSSASGWESDTQYF	TGTGCCAGCAGTTCCGCCAGTGGGTGGGAGTCAGATACGCAGTATTTT
NA	TRBJ1-2	NA	TRBV19	CASSSRVYGYTF	TGTGCCAGTAGTTCCAGGGTCTATGGCTACACCTTC
few	TRBJ1-2	NA	TRBV2	CASSVQFGYTF	TGTGCCAGCAGTGTGCAGTTTGGCTACACCTTC
NA	TRBJ1-2	NA	TRBV7-9	CASSLALQGNYGYTF	TGTGCCAGCAGCTTAGCGCTTCAGGGGAACTATGGCTACACCTTC
few	TRBJ1-1	NA	TRBV5-1	CASSRGGAGSSSEAFF	TGCGCCAGCAGCCGGGGGGGCGCCGGTTCTTCCTCTGAAGCTTTCTTT
once	TRBJ2-7	NA	TRBV27	CASRTSLERTYEQYF	TGTGCCAGCAGGACCTCGTTGGAGCGGACCTACGAGCAGTACTTC
many	TRBJ2-5	NA	TRBV12-3/TRBV12-4	CASSLQETQYF	TGTGCCAGCAGCCTCCAAGAGACCCAGTACTTC
NA	TRBJ2-3	TRBD1	TRBV27	CASSSPSGQGTDTQYF	TGTGCCAGCAGTTCACCCTCAGGACAGGGCACAGATACGCAGTATTTT
NA	TRBJ1-5	TRBD1	TRBV30	CAWGTGFNSNQPQHF	TGTGCCTGGGGGACAGGGTTCAATAGCAATCAGCCCCAGCATTTT
NA	TRBJ2-2	NA	TRBV6-6	CASSYPGGKHPGELFF	TGTGCCAGCAGTTATCCAGGAGGAAAGCATCCCGGGGAGCTGTTTTTT
NA	TRBJ1-1	NA	TRBV19	CASIDPGGLGTEAFF	TGTGCCAGTATCGACCCCGGGGGGCTTGGCACTGAAGCTTTCTTT
NA	TRBJ1-2	NA	TRBV7-9	CASSLVGRGVYGYTF	TGTGCCAGCAGCTTAGTAGGCAGGGGCGTCTATGGCTACACCTTC
NA	TRBJ2-2	NA	TRBV11-2	CASSSIQGTGELFF	TGTGCCAGCAGCTCGATCCAGGGAACCGGGGAGCTGTTTTTT
NA	TRBJ1-2	TRBD1	TRBV19	CASSIVRGQAKPYGYTF	TGTGCCAGTAGTATAGTGAGAGGACAGGCAAAACCATATGGCTACACCTTC
few	TRBJ1-1	NA	TRBV2	CASNSDRGTTEAFF	TGTGCCAGCAACTCCGACCGGGGGACCACTGAAGCTTTCTTT
NA	TRBJ2-3	NA	TRBV2	CASNKDLTGGTDTQYF	TGTGCCAGCAATAAAGACCTGACAGGAGGCACAGATACGCAGTATTTT
NA	TRBJ2-2	TRBD2	TRBV10-2	CASAPRTSGRNTGELFF	TGCGCCAGTGCCCCCCGAACTAGCGGGAGGAACACCGGGGAGCTGTTTTTT
NA	TRBJ2-6	TRBD1	TRBV28	CASRVPLRQGPSSGANVLTF	TGTGCCAGCAGAGTCCCCCTAAGACAGGGGCCTAGCTCTGGGGCCAACGTCCTGACTTTC
NA	TRBJ1-6	NA	TRBV27	CASRTTGLGVDDSPLHF	TGTGCCAGCAGGACTACGGGCCTCGGGGTAGATGATTCACCCCTCCACTTT
NA	TRBJ2-5	NA	TRBV9	CASSPRAGWGTQYF	TGTGCCAGCAGCCCCCGGGCAGGGTGGGGGACCCAGTACTTC
NA	TRBJ1-2	TRBD1	TRBV24-1	CATSAPTGGTYGYTF	TGTGCCACCAGTGCCCCGACAGGGGGCACCTATGGCTACACCTTC